The source of this T cell receptor beta chain is a study of a mutant IDH1 vaccine in newly diagnosed glioma. Background on the study: Eight vaccine doses were administered to patients at weeks 1, 3, 5, 7, 11, 15, 19 and 23. Commencement of vaccination occurred 4-6 weeks following radiotherapy alone, or concurrently with temozolomide cycles. Former treatment meant radiotherapy, temozolomide, or both; the majority had gotten both. Study-level points and caveats: A vaccine-induced immune response developed in more than 85% of the patients.

As regards this clone: Its antigen is unidentified.

Using immunoSEQ multiplex PCR, the repertoire was profiled, and TCRdb retains in-frame clones only, with some absent. The repertoire has some 52,000 clones, more than 85% of them found once; the top ten carry about 2.4%. Time point noted: week 11, during vaccination. The content of each vaccine dose was 300 ug of mutant IDH1 20-mer peptide, and topical imiquimod accompanied it. The length of the CDR3 is 12 residues. From germline, CDR1 is SNHLY and CDR2 FYNNEI. Trimming removed 4 bases at V and 4 bases at J, with 8 bases between. This material consisted of PBMCs, taken from a glioma patient whose treatment included an IDH1 peptide vaccine. This TCR came from a man aged 50 to 60 with glioma. This chain connects TRBV2 to TRBJ2-7; D gene unclear. Here the CDR3 reads CASSGTGYEQYF. In DNA, the CDR3 is TGTGCCAGCAGTGGGACGGGTTACGAGCAGTACTTC.